These T cell receptor beta chains were read from a single sample in a study of response to subunit inactivated influenza vaccine. TCRdb re-derived calls from the RT-PCR reads in MiXCR, one entry per CDR3 protein. Counted here are some 160,000 distinct CDR3 sequences, approximately 11% occurring once; the ten biggest clones make up around 12%. This specimen was non-naive T cells sorted from PBMCs, taken 40 to 50 days after vaccination. Receptors originate from a man aged 45-65 years who received an inactivated influenza vaccine. CDR3s include the opening cysteine and the closing phenylalanine or tryptophan. A D gene is named only where the DNA matches it firmly. A clone size is listed for some rows: how often the clone was seen (once, few, many), or a class if it is expanded.

J,size,V,D,DNA,CDR3
TRBJ2-7,few,TRBV9,TRBD1,TGTGCCAGCAGCGGGACAGGGACCAAAGCCGAGCAGTACTTC,CASSGTGTKAEQYF
TRBJ2-1,few,TRBV11-2,TRBD2,TGTGCCAGCAGCCCCGCGGGAGGAGGGCGAGAACTCTACAATGAGCAGTTCTTC,CASSPAGGGRELYNEQFF
TRBJ1-4,NA,TRBV4-3,NA,TGCGCCAGCAGCCAAGAGGACAGCTCAAATGAAAAACTGTTTTTT,CASSQEDSSNEKLFF
TRBJ2-5,NA,TRBV4-2,TRBD2,TGTGCCAGCAGCCCAGGACTAGCGGGGGCTGGGGAGACCCAGTACTTC,CASSPGLAGAGETQYF
TRBJ1-1,few,TRBV20-1,NA,TGCAGTCCAGGGGATGGGACTGAAGCTTTCTTT,CSPGDGTEAFF
TRBJ1-1,few,TRBV6-5,NA,TGTGCCAGCAGTTACCAGGGAGGGAACACTGAAGCTTTCTTT,CASSYQGGNTEAFF
TRBJ2-1,few,TRBV20-1,NA,TGCAGTGCTGCGACCCCATGGGGTTACAATGAGCAGTTCTTC,CSAATPWGYNEQFF
TRBJ1-4,NA,TRBV20-1,NA,TGCAGTGCTTCCGACCGCCTTATCTCAACTAATGAAAAACTGTTTTTT,CSASDRLISTNEKLFF
TRBJ2-2,many,TRBV6-2/TRBV6-3,NA,TGTGCCAGCAGTTACTATTTCACCGGGGAGCTGTTTTTT,CASSYYFTGELFF
TRBJ1-1,many,TRBV7-2,NA,TGTGCCAGCTGGGGGGGGGTCCGGTACACTGAAGCTTTCTTT,CASWGGVRYTEAFF
TRBJ2-3,few,TRBV20-1,TRBD2,TGCAGTGCTGTAGCGGGAGGAAAAGATACGCAGTATTTT,CSAVAGGKDTQYF
TRBJ1-5,few,TRBV27,NA,TGTGCCAGCAGGACCCGGGGCGATCAGCCCCAGCATTTT,CASRTRGDQPQHF
TRBJ2-3,NA,TRBV6-5,TRBD1,TGTGCCAGCAGTTACTCGATATACAAACAGGGGGCCAGCGGTACGCAGTATTTT,CASSYSIYKQGASGTQYF
TRBJ1-6,NA,TRBV7-2,NA,TGTGCCAGCAGCTTAGCGGCGCCTGGGGGAGGTTCACCCCTCCACTTT,CASSLAAPGGGSPLHF
TRBJ2-1,NA,TRBV14,NA,TGTGCCAGCAGCCAAGGACTTACTAGTGAGCAGTTCTTC,CASSQGLTSEQFF
TRBJ1-1,many,TRBV7-8,NA,TGTGCCAGCAGCTTAGCCTACAGGAACACTGAAGCTTTCTTT,CASSLAYRNTEAFF
TRBJ1-2,few,TRBV3-1,NA,TGTGCCAGCAGCCAAGAGGTGGAGAGTTACGGCTACACCTTC,CASSQEVESYGYTF
TRBJ1-1,many,TRBV28,NA,TGTGCCAGCAGCCCCAACACTGAAGCTTTCTTT,CASSPNTEAFF
TRBJ2-7,many,TRBV5-1,TRBD1,TGCGCCAGCAGCCCCGTGACCAGACAGGGGGCGGAGCAGTACTTC,CASSPVTRQGAEQYF
TRBJ1-1,NA,TRBV28,NA,TGTGCCAGCAGTTTATGGAGCAGGAAAAACACTGAAGCTTTCTTT,CASSLWSRKNTEAFF
TRBJ1-6,NA,TRBV12-3/TRBV12-4,TRBD1,TGTGCCAGCAGGACAGGGGGCGAAAGATCACCCCTCCACTTT,CASRTGGERSPLHF
TRBJ1-1,NA,TRBV4-2,NA,TGTGCCAGCAGCCAAGACCTCAAGGGGTACACTGAAGCTTTCTTT,CASSQDLKGYTEAFF
TRBJ2-3,few,TRBV7-2,TRBD2,TGTGCCAGCAGCTTAGCGTTGGGGACTAGTCGCGTCACAGATACGCAGTATTTT,CASSLALGTSRVTDTQYF
TRBJ2-1,NA,TRBV28,TRBD2,TGTGCCAGCAGCCTCGGACTAGCGGGAGCGGAGCAGTTCTTC,CASSLGLAGAEQFF
TRBJ1-2,many,TRBV5-6,TRBD1,TGTGCCAGCAGCCAAGCCGGGACAGACCTCTACACCTTC,CASSQAGTDLYTF
TRBJ1-6,many,TRBV3-1,NA,TGTGCCAGCAGCCAAGATCGAGGTCTTCAGGAGAGCTATAATTCACCCCTCCACTTT,CASSQDRGLQESYNSPLHF
TRBJ1-2,many,TRBV4-3,NA,TGCGCCAGCAGCACGTACACCGAGGGCTATGGCTACACCTTC,CASSTYTEGYGYTF
TRBJ1-1,many,TRBV5-1,TRBD1,TGCGCCAGCAGCTTTAACAGGGGGCGAAACACTGAAGCTTTCTTT,CASSFNRGRNTEAFF
TRBJ2-1,many,TRBV7-9,NA,TGTGCCAGCAGTCTCGACAGTTACAATGAGCAGTTCTTC,CASSLDSYNEQFF
TRBJ2-7,few,TRBV12-3/TRBV12-4,TRBD1,TGTGCCAGCAAAGGACCGACAGGGAGTTATTACGAGCAGTACTTC,CASKGPTGSYYEQYF
TRBJ1-4,NA,TRBV5-1,NA,TGCGCCAGCAGCAAAACAGGGCAGACTAATGAAAAACTGTTTTTT,CASSKTGQTNEKLFF
TRBJ2-1,many,TRBV6-2/TRBV6-3,TRBD2,TGTGCCAGCAGTTACCTGGCGGGGGGCGGCTTTCGATACAATGAGCAGTTCTTC,CASSYLAGGGFRYNEQFF
TRBJ1-2,NA,TRBV5-1,NA,TGCGCCAGCAGCTTGGTACAGGGAGGCTACACCTTC,CASSLVQGGYTF
TRBJ1-5,many,TRBV15,NA,TGTGCCACCAGCAGAGATCGGTCAGGGGCCCATCAGCCCCAGCATTTT,CATSRDRSGAHQPQHF
TRBJ1-1,many,TRBV2,NA,TGTGCCAGCAGTGACGGACGGTCCACTGAAGCTTTCTTT,CASSDGRSTEAFF
TRBJ2-2,NA,TRBV6-2/TRBV6-3,NA,TGTGCCAGCAGCTCGCCCATGGGGGCCGGGGAGCTGTTTTTT,CASSSPMGAGELFF
TRBJ2-2,few,TRBV28,NA,TGTGCCAGCATCAGGGATCACGCCGGCGGGGAGCTGTTTTTT,CASIRDHAGGELFF
TRBJ2-3,few,TRBV4-3,NA,TGCGCCAGCAGCCAAGATTTCGTGAGTGCAGATACGCAGTATTTT,CASSQDFVSADTQYF
TRBJ1-4,many,TRBV7-9,NA,TGTGCCAGCAGCCGGAGTGAGGCCACTTCAGGCAAAAAACTGTTTTTT,CASSRSEATSGKKLFF
TRBJ1-5,NA,TRBV19,NA,TGTGCCAGTAGTATCGGGGCCAGGCGATCTGTACTTGGCAATCAGCCCCAGCATTTT,CASSIGARRSVLGNQPQHF
TRBJ2-4,NA,TRBV20-1,TRBD2,TGCAGTGCGGGGACTAGCGGGAGCAAAAACATTCAGTACTTC,CSAGTSGSKNIQYF
TRBJ2-7,NA,TRBV23-1,TRBD1,TGCGCCAGCAGTCAATCCGGGATGGAGGGACAGGACGCCTACGAGCAGTACTTC,CASSQSGMEGQDAYEQYF
TRBJ2-6,NA,TRBV20-1,TRBD1,TGCAGTGCTGGATCAGGGGGTAGTGGGGCCAACGTCCTGACTTTC,CSAGSGGSGANVLTF
TRBJ1-1,NA,TRBV7-8,NA,TGTGCCAGCAGCTTCCCGGAGGGCACTGAAGCTTTCTTT,CASSFPEGTEAFF
TRBJ2-5,many,TRBV6-2/TRBV6-3,TRBD2,TGTGCCAGCAGTTGGACTAGCGGGCAGACCCAGTACTTC,CASSWTSGQTQYF
TRBJ2-7,NA,TRBV5-5,NA,TGTGCCAGCAGCTTAAAAGCGGAGACATACGAGCAGTACTTC,CASSLKAETYEQYF
TRBJ2-3,few,TRBV7-2,NA,TGTGCCAGCAGCCCTCAGGGCCTCACAGATACGCAGTATTTT,CASSPQGLTDTQYF
TRBJ2-7,NA,TRBV28,NA,TGTGCCAGCAGTCCCACACTATTACTAGGCTACGAGCAGTACTTC,CASSPTLLLGYEQYF
TRBJ1-6,few,TRBV3-1,TRBD1,TGTGCCAGCCAAGGGGAGACAGGGGTTAATTCACCCCTCCACTTT,CASQGETGVNSPLHF
TRBJ2-1,once,TRBV15,NA,TGTGCCACCAGCAGGGGTCGAGGAGGGCCCAATGAGCAGTTCTTC,CATSRGRGGPNEQFF
TRBJ1-2,NA,TRBV7-9,NA,TGTGCCAGCAGCGTACACCTGACACCCGGCTACACCTTC,CASSVHLTPGYTF
TRBJ1-2,few,TRBV20-1,NA,TGCAGTGCTAGAGGGGTCATCGGTAGGGGCTACACCTTC,CSARGVIGRGYTF
TRBJ2-3,NA,TRBV4-3,NA,TGCGCCAGCAGCCAAGTTGTGGGGGGCACAGATACGCAGTATTTT,CASSQVVGGTDTQYF
TRBJ2-1,many,TRBV12-3/TRBV12-4,TRBD2,TGTGCCAGCACACTAGCGGGGGGGTACAATGAGCAGTTCTTC,CASTLAGGYNEQFF
TRBJ1-1,NA,TRBV19,NA,TGTGCCAGTAGTAACAATGAAGCTTTCTTT,CASSNNEAFF
TRBJ2-5,NA,TRBV18,NA,TGTGCCAGCTCATTCCCTCCCCCGGAGACCCAGTACTTC,CASSFPPPETQYF
TRBJ2-7,NA,TRBV6-5,TRBD2,TGTGCCAGCAGTTTGACTAGCGGGAGTTCCCTTTCCTACGAGCAGTACTTC,CASSLTSGSSLSYEQYF
TRBJ1-6,many,TRBV3-1,NA,TGTGCCAGCAGCCAAGGTAGCTATTCACCCCTCCACTTT,CASSQGSYSPLHF
TRBJ2-2,many,TRBV5-5,NA,TGTGCCAGCAGCTCTACGGACAATCCCGGGGAGCTGTTTTTT,CASSSTDNPGELFF